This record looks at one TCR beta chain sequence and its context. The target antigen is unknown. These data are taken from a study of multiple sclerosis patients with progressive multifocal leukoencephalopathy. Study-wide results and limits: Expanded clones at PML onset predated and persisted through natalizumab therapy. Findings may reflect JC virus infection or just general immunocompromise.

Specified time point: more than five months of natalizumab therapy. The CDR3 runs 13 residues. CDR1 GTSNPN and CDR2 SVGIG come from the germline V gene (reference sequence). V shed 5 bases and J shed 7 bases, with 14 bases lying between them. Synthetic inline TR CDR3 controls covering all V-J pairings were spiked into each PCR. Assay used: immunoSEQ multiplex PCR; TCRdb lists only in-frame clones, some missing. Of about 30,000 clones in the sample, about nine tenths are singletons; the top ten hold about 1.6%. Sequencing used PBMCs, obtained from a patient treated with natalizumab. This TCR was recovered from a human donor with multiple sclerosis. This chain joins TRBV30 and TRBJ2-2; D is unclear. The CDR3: CAWQTQVSGELFF. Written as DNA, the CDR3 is TGTGCCTGGCAGACCCAAGTTAGCGGGGAGCTGTTTTTT.